In this sample, the clone carrying this T cell receptor beta chain turned up a few times. Antigen: not known. cDNA synthesis used the whole RNA isolate, giving expressed TCRB sequences. Around 3.8 million reads per sample were averaged for naive, central memory and regulatory samples. TCRdb keeps only in-frame clones here, not all; method: immunoSEQ multiplex PCR. The sample carries hundreds of thousands of clones, 10% to 15% recorded once. This record belongs to a study of beta chain features in type 1 diabetes. Study-wide findings and caveats: The naive, central memory and Treg TCRB repertoires of patients appeared to be more similar to one another than those of healthy donors. TCRB CDR3s from Type 1 diabetes patients were moderately but significantly shorter in all four CD4+ subsets.

Germline values: CDR1 SGHTA, CDR2 FQGNSA. V lost 5 bases and J 6 bases, leaving 19 bases between the germline ends. The CDR3 loop spans 15 amino acids. The gene calls are TRBV7-2 and TRBJ1-2; D remains unclear. The sequenced material came from naive CD4+ T cells from blood. This TCR was recovered from a young man with type 1 diabetes. CDR3 in DNA: TGTGCCAGCAGCACGAGGCGGGCGGCAGTGGATGGCTACACCTTC. Translated, it gives CASSTRRAAVDGYTF.